One sample yielded the 10 T cell receptor beta chains listed below, sequenced in a study of cytomegalovirus exposure and HLA in healthy donors (dated by TCRdb to about 2017). Library prep was done by the immunoSEQ multiplex PCR assay. A mixture of 60 forward primers for TCR Vbeta segments and 13 reverse primers for TCR Jbeta segments was used in the multiplex PCR. Drawn from immuneACCESS, this table holds only the in-frame rearrangements with V and J called that TCRdb kept. Clones are partly lost; checked studies trace under half to an unresolved V gene and leave the rest unexplained. Across this sample there are under 200,000 clones, with 70% to 80% seen only once. Under 2.5% of the sample belongs to the ten largest clones. The sequenced sample was PBMCs. Every receptor here comes from a man in his fifties or sixties in good health and CMV-seronegative.

The chain employs TRBV20-1 and TRBJ2-7, with D perhaps matching TRBD1 (6 bases). The CDR3 is made up of 11 amino acids. CDR1 DFQATT and CDR2 SNEGSKA come from the germline V gene (reference sequence). Trimming shortened V by 7 bases and J by 7 bases, and 14 bases separated the two germline ends. CDR3 sequence reads: CSGDVGGEQYF. As DNA, the CDR3 is TGCAGTGGTGACGTAGGGGGAGAGCAGTACTTC.

The CDR3 reads CASSLSTGAGSPLHF. CDR3 bases: TGTGCCAGCAGTTTATCCACAGGGGCGGGTTCACCCCTCCACTTT. The chain recombines TRBV27 with TRBJ1-6, with 7 bases that match TRBD1. The germline CDR1 and CDR2 sequences are MNHEY and SMNVEV (reference sequence). After removal of 0 bases from V and 9 bases from J, the junction contained 5 bases not matched to a gene. This CDR3 spans 15 amino acids.

The CDR3 DNA is TGTGCCAGCAGCCCCGGGACAGGGAACCAAGAGACCCAGTACTTC. Its protein is CASSPGTGNQETQYF. The chain links TRBV7-6 to TRBJ2-5; 9 bases are shared with TRBD1. The CDR3 runs to 15 residues. V lost 5 bases, J lost 0 bases, and 4 bases stayed unmatched. Germline values: CDR1 SGHVS, CDR2 FNYEAQ.

V is TRBV2 and J is TRBJ2-5, with TRBD2 matching over 9 bases. The CDR3 spans 13 residues. After removal of 8 bases from V and 6 bases from J, the junction contained 7 bases not matched to a gene. Germline values: CDR1 SNHLY, CDR2 FYNNEI. The CDR3 nucleotides are TGTGCCAGCGGGATAGCGGGGGCTCAGACCCAGTACTTC. It translates to CASGIAGAQTQYF.

V and J are TRBV7-9 and TRBJ2-3, with D possibly being TRBD1 (6 bases). In germline, CDR1 is SEHNR, CDR2 FQNEAQ (reference sequence). The CDR3 sequence is 16 residues long. V lost 1 base to trimming and J lost 4 bases, with 15 bases between them. The CDR3 DNA sequence: TGTGCCAGCAGCTTAGGACAAACAGGGTTCGCAGATACGCAGTATTTT. Its protein product is CASSLGQTGFADTQYF.

The V gene is TRBV7-9, the J gene TRBJ2-1; 10 bases align to TRBD1. This CDR3 has 15 residues. From germline, CDR1 is SEHNR and CDR2 FQNEAQ (reference sequence). Unmatched junction bases numbered 9, after V lost 5 bases and J lost 8 bases. This CDR3 reads CASSPDRTGGDEQFF. CDR3 coding DNA: TGTGCCAGCAGCCCAGATCGGACAGGGGGAGATGAGCAGTTCTTC.

The rearrangement uses TRBV27 and TRBJ2-7; 14 bases match TRBD2. Germline V lookup: CDR1 MNHEY, CDR2 SMNVEV (reference sequence). The CDR3 is 18 amino acids. V dropped 5 bases and J dropped 5; count of bases not matched to a gene: 14. The CDR3 here is CASSQTGTSGRGGDEQYF. In nucleotides, the CDR3 is TGTGCCAGCAGTCAAACCGGGACTAGCGGGAGAGGGGGAGACGAGCAGTACTTC.

V and J are TRBV25-1 and TRBJ1-1, with D maybe TRBD1 (5 bases). Trimming stripped 5 bases from V and 2 bases from J, with 18 bases between. Germline values: CDR1 MGHDK, CDR2 SYGVNS. This CDR3 region has 16 residues. The chain's CDR3 is CASSTPAGTLNTEAFF. The CDR3 nucleotides read TGTGCCAGCAGTACACCGGCCGGGACTCTAAACACTGAAGCTTTCTTT.

Here the CDR3 DNA reads TGCGCCAGCAGCTTGGAGGGACAGGGGGCCGATGAGCAGTTCTTC. Encoded protein: CASSLEGQGADEQFF. The chain recombines TRBV5-1 with TRBJ2-1, with 12 bases fitting TRBD1. Looked up from germline, CDR1 is SGHRS and CDR2 is YFSETQ. Trimming took 0 bases from V and 8 from J; bases not matched to a gene: 3. The CDR3 consists of 15 residues.

The J gene is TRBJ2-5, the V gene TRBV9, with 7 bases identical to TRBD1. The V gene end was trimmed by 2 bases and the J gene end by 4 bases; junction bases not matched to a gene: 5. CDR1 is SGDLS and CDR2 is YYNGEE in the germline V gene. The CDR3 consists of 14 residues. In DNA form, the CDR3 reads TGTGCCAGCAGCGTTGAGGGGGCTGGAGAGACCCAGTACTTC. Residues: CASSVEGAGETQYF.